The subject of this entry is one TCR beta chain. Its specificity is not known. This specimen belongs to a study of T-cell memory formation after mild COVID-19. The study, taken as a whole, reports: SARS-CoV-2 specificity of second-wave clones peaking day 37 was unconfirmed.

It was 5'RACE with constant-segment primers that produced the TCR alpha and TCR beta cDNA libraries, which carried sample barcodes and UMIs. In TCRdb, the 5' RACE reads were re-called with MiXCR into one record per CDR3 protein. This sample carries about 500,000 distinct CDR3 sequences, approximately 20% of them seen once, and the ten largest clones take around 13%. The CDR3 contains 15 residues. Germline values: CDR1 SGHTA, CDR2 FQGNSA. V dropped 5 bases and J dropped 10 bases, with 21 bases sitting between them. V and J are TRBV7-2 and TRBJ2-1; the D gene is possibly TRBD1 (6 bases). This receptor was taken from an adult woman who had mild COVID-19 (a few samples of this study predate the infection). Cell type and time point are not known. The material sequenced was PBMCs or a T cell subset sorted from them (not recorded which). The CDR3 nucleotides are TGTGCCAGCAGCGCCGGGACCACCAGGGGTTTCGAGCAGTTCTTC. This translates into CASSAGTTRGFEQFF.